This T cell receptor (beta chain) was recovered during a study of OX40 agonist ivuxolimab in advanced cancers. TCRdb keeps only in-frame clones here, not all; method: immunoSEQ multiplex PCR. In the table there are about 69,000 clones, approximately 90% of which are singletons. The sequence was obtained from an adult with an advanced solid tumor such as melanoma, head and neck, liver or kidney cancer. This specimen consisted of CD4+ or CD8+ T cells sorted from blood, obtained in a trial of the OX40 agonist ivuxolimab.

The CDR3: CASSEPGYSDEQYF. The CDR3 DNA reads TGTGCCAGCAGTGAGCCAGGGTATAGCGACGAGCAGTACTTC. The chain is built from TRBV6-1 and TRBJ2-5; possibly TRBD1 or TRBD2 for D (5 bases each). The J call may not be correct, given that the DNA end is closer to TRBJ2-7. Germline V gene data show CDR1 as MNHNS and CDR2 as SASEGT. The length of the CDR3 is 14 residues.